Listed below are T cell receptor beta chains from one sample, sequenced in a study of blood T cells in healthy people across ages. Each CDR3 protein gets one entry after TCRdb re-called the 5' RACE reads with MiXCR. The repertoire has around 1,500,000 distinct CDR3 sequences, around 42% of them found once; the top ten carry roughly 7.9%. Material: blood. These receptor sequences come from a woman aged 18-30 years in good health. Both conserved end residues are part of each CDR3. The order of the fields is J gene, V gene, D gene, clone size, CDR3 DNA, CDR3 protein. A D gene is named only where the DNA matches it firmly. For some rows the clone size is stated as once, few or many, or as a class when expanded; others skip it.

j_gene: TRBJ2-7
v_gene: TRBV4-1
d_gene: NA
abundance: few
CDR3nt: TGCGCCAGCAGCCCCGGTGCCGACGAGCAGTACTTC
CDR3aa: CASSPGADEQYF

j_gene: TRBJ2-1
v_gene: TRBV20-1
d_gene: NA
abundance: few
CDR3nt: TGCAGTGCTAAAATTTACAATGAGCAGTTCTTC
CDR3aa: CSAKIYNEQFF

j_gene: TRBJ2-2
v_gene: TRBV6-5
d_gene: TRBD1
abundance: NA
CDR3nt: TGTGCCAGCACCTGGGACAGGGGGGGCACCGGGGAGCTGTTTTTT
CDR3aa: CASTWDRGGTGELFF

j_gene: TRBJ1-5
v_gene: TRBV6-4
d_gene: NA
abundance: NA
CDR3nt: TGTGCCAGCACCGAATTCGAGACAGGTCGCAATCAGCCCCAGCATTTT
CDR3aa: CASTEFETGRNQPQHF

j_gene: TRBJ2-7
v_gene: TRBV20-1
d_gene: NA
abundance: NA
CDR3nt: TGCAGTGCCTCCCAGAGCTCCTACGAGCAGTACTTC
CDR3aa: CSASQSSYEQYF

j_gene: TRBJ2-1
v_gene: TRBV18
d_gene: TRBD1
abundance: few
CDR3nt: TGTGCCAGCTCACCGGACAGGGGGGATGTCTACAATGAGCAGTTCTTC
CDR3aa: CASSPDRGDVYNEQFF

j_gene: TRBJ2-5
v_gene: TRBV7-9
d_gene: NA
abundance: NA
CDR3nt: TGTGCCAGCAGTGATACCTCGACTAGTGGGGGATGGGAGACCCAGTACTTC
CDR3aa: CASSDTSTSGGWETQYF

j_gene: TRBJ2-6
v_gene: TRBV15
d_gene: NA
abundance: NA
CDR3nt: TGTGCCACCAGCTCTATTCAGGGGCAGTCTTTCAACGTCCTGACTTTC
CDR3aa: CATSSIQGQSFNVLTF

j_gene: TRBJ2-1
v_gene: TRBV5-5
d_gene: TRBD2
abundance: NA
CDR3nt: TGTGCCAGCAGCCCAGGACTAGCGGTTCAATACAATGAGCAGTTCTTC
CDR3aa: CASSPGLAVQYNEQFF

j_gene: TRBJ2-1
v_gene: TRBV20-1
d_gene: NA
abundance: few
CDR3nt: TGCAGTGCTAGCCCCTGGGGGGAGCAGTTCTTC
CDR3aa: CSASPWGEQFF

j_gene: TRBJ2-3
v_gene: TRBV9
d_gene: NA
abundance: NA
CDR3nt: TGTGCCAGCAGCGTAGTATCAGGTAGCGCAGATACGCAGTATTTT
CDR3aa: CASSVVSGSADTQYF

j_gene: TRBJ2-7
v_gene: TRBV4-1
d_gene: NA
abundance: NA
CDR3nt: TGCGCCAGCAGCCTCACCAGAGAGAGCTCCTACGAGCAGTACTTC
CDR3aa: CASSLTRESSYEQYF

j_gene: TRBJ2-7
v_gene: TRBV4-2
d_gene: TRBD2
abundance: few
CDR3nt: TGTGCCAGCAGCCATCCGACTAGCGGGATCTACGAGCAGTACTTC
CDR3aa: CASSHPTSGIYEQYF

j_gene: TRBJ2-7
v_gene: TRBV12-3/TRBV12-4
d_gene: TRBD2
abundance: few
CDR3nt: TGTGCCAGCAGTTTAAAGGCTAGCGGGTACCCCTACGAGCAGTACTTC
CDR3aa: CASSLKASGYPYEQYF

j_gene: TRBJ2-1
v_gene: TRBV28
d_gene: NA
abundance: few
CDR3nt: TGTGCCAGCTTGGGGGGAGCTTACAATGAGCAGTTCTTC
CDR3aa: CASLGGAYNEQFF

j_gene: TRBJ1-6
v_gene: TRBV10-3
d_gene: NA
abundance: few
CDR3nt: TGTGCCAACCGGGATTTGGATTCACCCCTCCACTTT
CDR3aa: CANRDLDSPLHF

j_gene: TRBJ2-6
v_gene: TRBV6-2/TRBV6-3
d_gene: NA
abundance: once
CDR3nt: TGTGCCAGCCTCAAGTTAGCGGACCTTTCTGGGGCCAACGTCCTGACTTTC
CDR3aa: CASLKLADLSGANVLTF

j_gene: TRBJ2-5
v_gene: TRBV28
d_gene: NA
abundance: NA
CDR3nt: TGTGCCAGCAGTTTAAGGGGGGAGCAGACCCAGTACTTC
CDR3aa: CASSLRGEQTQYF

j_gene: TRBJ2-7
v_gene: TRBV2
d_gene: NA
abundance: NA
CDR3nt: TGTGCCAGCAGTGAAGTTGGCGGGACCCACTACGAGCAGTACTTC
CDR3aa: CASSEVGGTHYEQYF

j_gene: TRBJ2-7
v_gene: TRBV20-1
d_gene: TRBD1
abundance: NA
CDR3nt: TGCAGTGCTAAGCCGGGACAGGACCCTTCCAGCTCCTACGAGCAGTACTTC
CDR3aa: CSAKPGQDPSSSYEQYF

j_gene: TRBJ2-1
v_gene: TRBV13
d_gene: NA
abundance: NA
CDR3nt: TGTGCCAGCAGCCTAAGAGGACTGAGGAATGAGCAGTTCTTC
CDR3aa: CASSLRGLRNEQFF

j_gene: TRBJ2-5
v_gene: TRBV20-1
d_gene: TRBD2
abundance: NA
CDR3nt: TGCAGTGCTAGAGGTTTCGGACTAGCGGGAGCTGACAATGAGCAGTACTTC
CDR3aa: CSARGFGLAGADNEQYF

j_gene: TRBJ1-1
v_gene: TRBV7-2
d_gene: NA
abundance: many
CDR3nt: TGTGCCAGCTCACCCCAACCGAACACTGAAGCTTTCTTT
CDR3aa: CASSPQPNTEAFF

j_gene: TRBJ1-6
v_gene: TRBV6-5
d_gene: NA
abundance: NA
CDR3nt: TGTGCCAGCAGCCAAGGACAGCTGAGGAGTTCACCCCTCCACTTT
CDR3aa: CASSQGQLRSSPLHF

j_gene: TRBJ2-7
v_gene: TRBV6-2/TRBV6-3
d_gene: NA
abundance: NA
CDR3nt: TGTGCCAGCAGTTTCCGTCGGGGCAGCTACGAGCAGTACTTC
CDR3aa: CASSFRRGSYEQYF

j_gene: TRBJ2-1
v_gene: TRBV20-1
d_gene: TRBD2
abundance: NA
CDR3nt: TGCAGTACTAGCGGGAGAGTATCTGAGCAGTTCTTC
CDR3aa: CSTSGRVSEQFF

j_gene: TRBJ1-2
v_gene: TRBV9
d_gene: TRBD1
abundance: NA
CDR3nt: TGTGCCAGCAGCACCACGGGACAGGGGGCCGGGGGCTACACCTTC
CDR3aa: CASSTTGQGAGGYTF

j_gene: TRBJ1-3
v_gene: TRBV5-1
d_gene: TRBD1
abundance: NA
CDR3nt: TGCGCCAGCAGCGCGGGACAGGGCTCGAAAGGAAACACCATATATTTT
CDR3aa: CASSAGQGSKGNTIYF

j_gene: TRBJ2-7
v_gene: TRBV6-1
d_gene: TRBD1
abundance: NA
CDR3nt: TGTGCCAGCAGCGGACAGGCTTCCCGTGACGAGCAGTACTTC
CDR3aa: CASSGQASRDEQYF

j_gene: TRBJ2-1
v_gene: TRBV6-2/TRBV6-3
d_gene: TRBD2
abundance: NA
CDR3nt: TGTGCCAGCGCCTTACCGGGACTAGCGGGAGGCAGCTCCTACAATGAGCAGTTCTTC
CDR3aa: CASALPGLAGGSSYNEQFF

j_gene: TRBJ2-4
v_gene: TRBV11-1
d_gene: NA
abundance: few
CDR3nt: TGTGCCAGCAGCGTTTCTGGACTAACGGGGAAGCAGTACTTC
CDR3aa: CASSVSGLTGKQYF